This TCR beta chain emerged from a study of cytomegalovirus exposure and HLA in healthy donors. 13 Jbeta primers and 60 Vbeta primers were used for the PCR. Data came from immunoSEQ multiplex PCR; TCRdb stores just in-frame clones and leaves some out. The repertoire holds fewer than 150,000 clones, with 80% as singletons. The CDR3 spans 13 residues. CDR1 is SGHTA and CDR2 is FQGNSA in the germline V gene. The V end was cut by 2 bases, the J end by 8 bases, with 10 bases between. Input material: PBMCs. This clonotype was obtained from a man aged 40-50 years in good health and CMV-seronegative. The V call is TRBV7-2, the J call TRBJ2-1; D not resolved. The CDR3 reads CASSLNVRDEQFF. Here the CDR3 DNA reads TGTGCCAGCAGCTTAAATGTTCGGGATGAGCAGTTCTTC.